This entry lists 14 T cell receptor beta chains sequenced from one sample in a study of T cell repertoires in cytomegalovirus infection. TCRdb redid the calling of the reads with MiXCR, one entry per CDR3 protein. The sample carries around 800,000 distinct CDR3 sequences, around a third recorded once. Their cognate antigens are unknown. This specimen consisted of cultured CD8+ T cells from PBMCs, obtained from culture after CMV antigen stimulation. All receptors come from a human donor in good health (CMV status not recorded). Some clones in this sample may be carry-over from other donors' samples.

This clonotype was seen a few times. The chain uses TRBV12-3 or TRBV12-4 and TRBJ2-5, with 8 bases lining up with TRBD2. CDR3 length equals 16 residues. V dropped 3 bases and J dropped 4; count of bases not matched to a gene: 10. DNA of the CDR3: TGTGCCAGCAGTTTCGTGGCGGGGGGCATCCCAGAGACCCAGTACTTC. Translating gives CASSFVAGGIPETQYF.

This sequence joins TRBV4-1 and TRBJ1-5; TRBD1 agrees at 8 bases. Germline CDR1 MGHRA, CDR2 YSYEKL. The CDR3 runs 19 residues. V dropped 1 base and J dropped 0; count of bases not matched to a gene: 11. CDR3 in DNA: TGCGCCAGCAGCCAAGGACCCGGGACAGGTCTTTATAGCAATCAGCCCCAGCATTTT. Translated, it gives CASSQGPGTGLYSNQPQHF.

This chain joins TRBV6-5 and TRBJ1-1; 8 bases agree with TRBD1. Germline V gene sequence: CDR1 MNHEY, CDR2 SVGAGI. V was pared by 5 bases and J by 11 bases, with 10 bases of the junction left unmatched. The CDR3 consists of 13 residues. The CDR3 here is CASSSNRGVSAFF. CDR3 coding DNA: TGTGCCAGCAGTAGTAACAGGGGGGTCTCGGCTTTCTTT.

The V gene is TRBV7-9, the J gene TRBJ2-5, with 10 bases that match TRBD2. Germline trimming cut 2 bases from V and 1 base from J; bases unmatched to any gene: 1. Per the germline V gene, CDR1 is SEHNR and CDR2 is FQNEAQ (reference sequence). The CDR3 extends over 15 amino acids. The CDR3 DNA reads TGTGCCAGCAGCTTAAGCGGGGGGGCCCAAGAGACCCAGTACTTC. This gives the protein CASSLSGGAQETQYF. The variable domain in full, with the rest retrieved from reference TRBV7-9 and TRBJ2-5, is DTGVSQNPRHKITKRGQNVTFRCDPISEHNRLYWYRQTLGQGPEFLTYFQNEAQLEKSRLLSDRFSAERPKGSFSTLEIQRTEQGDSAMYLCASSLSGGAQETQYFGPGTRLLVL.

The chain joins TRBV4-1 to TRBJ2-1; D not certain. The CDR3 has 12 amino acids. CDR1 MGHRA and CDR2 YSYEKL come from the germline V gene. Trimming pared 5 bases from V and 5 bases from J, leaving 7 bases between. CDR3 protein: CASSVKNNEQFF. The CDR3 DNA sequence: TGCGCCAGCAGCGTGAAGAACAATGAGCAGTTCTTC.

This clonotype was seen more than once but under ten times. V usage is TRBV6-6 and J usage is TRBJ1-2; no definite D call. This CDR3 has 12 residues. Germline CDR1 and CDR2: MNHNY and SVGAGI (reference sequence). Deletions cut 2 bases from V and 8 bases from J, with 9 bases between. CDR3 protein: CASSYRGFGYTF. The CDR3 region has the DNA TGTGCCAGCAGTTACAGAGGGTTCGGCTACACCTTC.

This chain joins TRBV4-1 and TRBJ2-2, with TRBD1 identical over 9 bases. The CDR3 totals 17 residues. The V gene end was trimmed by 5 bases and the J gene end by 1 base; junction bases not matched to a gene: 8. Germline CDR1 is MGHRA and CDR2 is YSYEKL. The CDR3 is CASSFDTGGGNTGELFF. In nucleotides, the CDR3 is TGCGCCAGCAGCTTCGATACAGGGGGCGGGAACACCGGGGAGCTGTTTTTT.

In its sample, this clonotype was seen a few times. The chain couples TRBV4-1 to TRBJ2-1; TRBD1 might be the D (6 bases). V was pared by 3 bases and J by 5 bases, with 8 bases between. The CDR3 consists of 13 residues. Germline V gene lookup returns CDR1 MGHRA and CDR2 YSYEKL. The CDR3 spells CASSHRGDNEQFF. The CDR3 nucleotides read TGCGCCAGCAGCCACAGGGGAGACAATGAGCAGTTCTTC.

This rearrangement joins TRBV2 to TRBJ1-2; no reliable D call. The CDR3 has 12 amino acids. Trimming stripped 0 bases from V and 3 bases from J, with 2 bases between. From germline, CDR1 is SNHLY and CDR2 FYNNEI. The CDR3 DNA follows: TGTGCCAGCAGTGAAGCTGACTATGGCTACACCTTC. Residues: CASSEADYGYTF.

This clonotype was seen more than once but under ten times. The chain uses TRBV5-4 and TRBJ2-5, with D tentatively TRBD1 or TRBD2 (5 bases each). In germline, CDR1 is SGHNT, CDR2 YYREEE (reference sequence). V lost 3 bases and J 4 bases, leaving 13 bases between the germline ends. The CDR3 length is 14 residues. The CDR3 nucleotides are TGTGCCAGCAGCTCGATGGGACCGGGAGAGACCCAGTACTTC. Translated: CASSSMGPGETQYF.

This clonotype has more than one count but fewer than ten. In DNA, the CDR3 is TGTGCCAGCAGCCAAGCACCTGAGGGTGAGCAGTTCTTC. The encoded protein is CASSQAPEGEQFF. This chain links TRBV14 with TRBJ2-1; D may be TRBD2 (5 bases). Germline CDR1 reads SGHDN; CDR2 reads FVKESK. V lost 1 base, J lost 9 bases, and 10 bases lay in between. The CDR3 spans 13 residues.

In its sample, this clonotype was seen many times. The chain is built from TRBV7-8 and TRBJ2-3; D is undetermined. V lost 0 bases, J lost 0 bases, and 7 bases lay in between. Per germline, CDR1 SGHVS and CDR2 FQNEAQ. The length of the CDR3 is 15 residues. The CDR3 DNA reads TGTGCCAGCAGCTTAGCGCCAGCTAGCACAGATACGCAGTATTTT. Translating it yields CASSLAPASTDTQYF. The whole variable domain, remainder taken from reference TRBV7-8 and TRBJ2-3, is GAGVSQSPRYKVAKRGQDVALRCDPISGHVSLFWYQQALGQGPEFLTYFQNEAQLDKSGLPSDRFFAERPEGSVSTLKIQRTQQEDSAVYLCASSLAPASTDTQYFGPGTRLTVL.

As concerns this clonotype: A read error is possible here, since a much larger clone lies one base away. The chain links TRBV10-3 to TRBJ2-3; 8 bases match TRBD2. The CDR3 length is 16 residues. Germline values: CDR1 ENHRY, CDR2 SYGVKD. After removal of 3 bases from V and 3 bases from J, the junction contained 8 bases not matched to a gene. The CDR3 DNA reads as TGTGCCATCAGTGACCCTAGCGGGTGGACGACAGATACGCAGTATTTT. This gives the protein CAISDPSGWTTDTQYF.

This chain's CDR3 is CASSAPGVNTEAFF. The CDR3 DNA reads as TGTGCCAGCAGCGCCCCAGGGGTGAACACTGAAGCTTTCTTT. The chain employs TRBV7-3 and TRBJ1-1, with D maybe TRBD1 (6 bases). This CDR3 spans 14 amino acids. CDR1 is SGHTA and CDR2 is FQGTGA in the germline V gene. Deletions cut 5 bases from V and 0 bases from J, with 10 bases between. Complete variable domain (other parts from reference TRBV7-3 and TRBJ1-1): GAGVSQTPSNKVTEKGKYVELRCDPISGHTALYWYRQSLGQGPEFLIYFQGTGAADDSGLPNDRFFAVRPEGSVSTLKIQRTERGDSAVYLCASSAPGVNTEAFFGQGTRLTVV.